Sequencing of this TCR beta chain was carried out in a study of blood T cells in healthy people across ages. The germline V gene encodes CDR1 MNHNY and CDR2 SVGAGI (reference sequence). The CDR3 covers 13 residues. Trimming took 8 bases from V and 0 from J, leaving 5 bases between them. Primers used in a second PCR of about 6 to 11 cycles were a sample-barcoded 5' primer and a J-beta primer mix. Each CDR3 protein gets one entry after TCRdb re-called the 5' RACE reads with MiXCR. The table includes roughly 1,100,000 distinct CDR3 sequences, roughly a quarter detected once. The same data also went into a second study, on T cells of mothers and their children.

The chain employs TRBV6-6 and TRBJ1-6; unclear D gene. This sequence was found in a girl aged 2-10 years in good health. The sequenced sample was blood. CDR3 sequence: CASDGSYNSPLHF. The CDR3 DNA reads TGTGCCAGCGACGGCTCCTATAATTCACCCCTCCACTTT.